The 9 T cell receptor beta chains listed next were all sequenced from one sample in a study of cytomegalovirus exposure and HLA in healthy donors. Primers: 60 Vbeta forward and 13 Jbeta reverse. TCRdb keeps only in-frame clones here, not all; method: immunoSEQ multiplex PCR. The sample holds about 93,000 clones, around 77% seen once. Specimen: PBMCs. Receptor source: a man aged 30 to 45 in good health and CMV-seronegative.

In its sample, this clone was seen a few times. V is TRBV12-5 and J is TRBJ1-5, with D unresolved. V was cut by 5 bases and J by 7 bases, with 15 bases left in between. CDR3 length: 14 residues. The germline V gene encodes CDR1 LGHNT and CDR2 FRNRAP. CDR3 nucleotide sequence: TGTGCTAGTGGTCTAAACAGCCCTCCCCAGCCCCAGCATTTT. It encodes CASGLNSPPQPQHF. Full variable domain (missing parts from reference TRBV12-5 and TRBJ1-5): DARVTQTPRHKVTEMGQEVTMRCQPILGHNTVFWYRQTMMQGLELLAYFRNRAPLDDSGMPKDRFSAEMPDATLATLKIQPSEPRDSAVYFCASGLNSPPQPQHFGDGTRLSIL.

The chain couples TRBV5-1 to TRBJ1-5; the D gene is possibly TRBD1 (5 bases). The CDR3 is 16 amino acids. V dropped 5 bases and J dropped 0 bases, with 15 bases sitting between them. Germline V gene sequence: CDR1 SGHRS, CDR2 YFSETQ. CDR3 sequence: CASSPRASISNQPQHF. In nucleotides, the CDR3 is TGCGCCAGCAGTCCCAGGGCTTCCATTAGCAATCAGCCCCAGCATTTT.

The chain links TRBV7-6 to TRBJ1-1; the match to TRBD1 covers 7 bases. The CDR3 sequence is 14 residues long. Germline CDR1 reads SGHVS; CDR2 reads FNYEAQ. The junction had 7 bases not matched to a gene; V was cut back by 5 bases and J by 4 bases. The CDR3 is CASSLGQVGTEAFF. In DNA form, the CDR3 reads TGTGCCAGCAGCCTAGGACAGGTCGGCACTGAAGCTTTCTTT.

This sequence joins TRBV6-4 and TRBJ1-1; the D is unclear. Germline values: CDR1 MRHNA, CDR2 SNTAGT. This CDR3 is 13 amino acids long. With 6 bases removed from V and 3 bases from J, the gap between germline ends came to 11 bases. CDR3 coding DNA: TGTGCCAGCAGGCCGCGGGTAGACACTGAAGCTTTCTTT. Protein product: CASRPRVDTEAFF.

This clone appeared once. The V and J genes are TRBV7-2 and TRBJ2-7; 8 bases are shared with TRBD1. In germline, CDR1 is SGHTA, CDR2 FQGNSA. V was pared by 2 bases and J by 3 bases, with 6 bases of the junction left unmatched. The CDR3 consists of 15 residues. The CDR3 DNA sequence: TGTGCCAGCAGCTTACGGACAGGGCGAGACTACGAGCAGTACTTC. It is translated as CASSLRTGRDYEQYF.

This rearrangement joins TRBV11-1 to TRBJ2-1, with D possibly matching TRBD2 (5 bases). The CDR3 is 12 amino acids. CDR1 is SGHAT, CDR2 FQDESV, per germline (reference sequence). Trimming removed 3 bases at V and 10 bases at J, with 10 bases between. The CDR3 is CASSFLGAEQFF. The CDR3 region has the DNA TGTGCCAGCAGCTTTCTGGGAGCCGAGCAGTTCTTC.

V usage is TRBV6-4 and J usage is TRBJ2-1; 10 nucleotides match TRBD2. V lost 5 bases and J lost 5; bases outside the gene matches: 9. Germline assignment: CDR1 MRHNA and CDR2 SNTAGT. This CDR3 region has 16 residues. Here the CDR3 reads CASSTSASGGHNEQFF. CDR3 bases: TGTGCCAGCAGTACCTCGGCTAGCGGGGGTCACAATGAGCAGTTCTTC.

The chain carries TRBV7-9 and TRBJ2-7; TRBD2 agrees at 11 bases. Trimming cost V 5 bases and J 6 bases; bases outside gene matches: 3. The CDR3 consists of 13 residues. CDR1 is SEHNR, CDR2 FQNEAQ, per germline (reference sequence). The CDR3 protein is CASSVGTSGEQYF. The CDR3 DNA reads as TGTGCCAGCAGCGTAGGGACTAGCGGCGAGCAGTACTTC.

The gene calls are TRBV10-1 and TRBJ2-1; 7 bases are a match to TRBD1. The ends lost 5 bases at V and 3 bases at J; junction bases unmatched: 7. There are 15 residues in the CDR3. Per the germline V gene, CDR1 is WNHNN and CDR2 is SYGVQD (reference sequence). The CDR3 protein is CASSSGQRIYNEQFF. Written as DNA, the CDR3 is TGCGCCAGCAGTTCGGGACAGCGGATCTACAATGAGCAGTTCTTC.